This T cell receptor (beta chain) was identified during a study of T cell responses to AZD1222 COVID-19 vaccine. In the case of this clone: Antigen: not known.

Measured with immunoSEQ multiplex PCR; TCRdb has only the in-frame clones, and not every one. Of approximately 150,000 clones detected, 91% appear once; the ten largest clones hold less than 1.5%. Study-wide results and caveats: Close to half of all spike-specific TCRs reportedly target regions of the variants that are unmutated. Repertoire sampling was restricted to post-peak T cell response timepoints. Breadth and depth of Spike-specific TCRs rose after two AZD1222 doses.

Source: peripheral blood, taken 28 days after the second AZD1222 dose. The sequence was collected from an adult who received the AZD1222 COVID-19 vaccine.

This CDR3 is CASSLADNEQFF. The CDR3 DNA reads TGTGCCAGCAGCTTAGCGGACAATGAGCAGTTCTTC. The chain combines TRBV7-9 with TRBJ2-1; D remains unclear. V was trimmed by 0 bases and J by 5 bases, leaving 2 bases between them. CDR1 is SEHNR and CDR2 is FQNEAQ in the germline V gene (reference sequence). This CDR3 has 12 amino acids.